The 10 T cell receptor beta chains below come from one sample, sequenced in a study of cytomegalovirus exposure and HLA in healthy donors. Primers included in the PCR were 60 Vbeta and 13 Jbeta primers. Data came from immunoSEQ multiplex PCR; TCRdb stores just in-frame clones and leaves some out. The profile shows about 140,000 clones, 73% of them singletons. Sequencing was done on a sample of PBMCs. These receptors originate from a human donor in good health.

V and J are TRBV27 and TRBJ1-5; D not resolved. Trimming stripped 6 bases from V and 6 bases from J, with 15 bases between. This CDR3 is 14 amino acids long. From germline, CDR1 is MNHEY and CDR2 SMNVEV (reference sequence). The CDR3 region has the DNA TGTGCCAGCAGGACGGAGGCTCGCGGTCAGCCCCAGCATTTT. It is translated as CASRTEARGQPQHF.

This clone appeared a few times. The gene calls are TRBV11-2 and TRBJ2-5, with 9 bases identical to TRBD1. J gave up 5 bases and V 4 bases, and 8 bases lay outside the gene matches. CDR3 length equals 15 residues. Looked up from germline, CDR1 is SGHAT and CDR2 is FQNNGV. The CDR3 coding sequence is TGTGCCAGCAGCTCTCCCGGGACAGGGTTGGAGACCCAGTACTTC. As protein: CASSSPGTGLETQYF.

V and J are TRBV14 and TRBJ2-3; D is ambiguous. Germline V gives CDR1 SGHDN, CDR2 FVKESK. This CDR3 region has 15 residues. The germline V and J ends were trimmed by 0 bases and 5 bases, with 12 bases remaining between them. CDR3 sequence: CASSQDKTWIDTQYF. CDR3 nucleotide sequence: TGTGCCAGCAGCCAAGATAAGACTTGGATAGATACGCAGTATTTT.

In DNA, the CDR3 is TGTGCCAGCAGTTTAAGAGATCAGCCCCAGCATTTT. It translates to CASSLRDQPQHF. V usage is TRBV28 and J usage is TRBJ1-5; D unclear. The CDR3 has 12 amino acids. Germline V gene sequence: CDR1 MDHEN, CDR2 SYDVKM. V lost 2 bases and J 5 bases, leaving 4 bases between the germline ends.

The J gene is TRBJ2-2, the V gene TRBV2; 10 bases align to TRBD2. CDR3 size: 14 residues. V dropped 6 bases and J dropped 5; count of bases not matched to a gene: 3. Per the germline V gene, CDR1 is SNHLY and CDR2 is FYNNEI. The CDR3 region has the DNA TGTGCCAGCAGGCTAGCGGGGGAGACCGGGGAGCTGTTTTTT. It is translated as CASRLAGETGELFF.

V and J are TRBV29-1 and TRBJ2-1; TRBD2 is a possible D gene (5 bases). The CDR3 is made up of 15 amino acids. Per germline, CDR1 SQVTM and CDR2 ANQGSEA. The ends were cut back, 3 bases at V and 5 bases at J, with 17 bases in the middle. CDR3 DNA sequence: TGCAGCGTTGAGGGGTCCAAAAGCGGTAACAATGAGCAGTTCTTC. This translates into CSVEGSKSGNNEQFF.

The chain employs TRBV7-2 and TRBJ2-1; 12 positions agree with TRBD2. Germline V CDR1 and CDR2: SGHTA, FQGNSA. Losses at the gene ends were 5 bases for V and 9 bases for J; bases not matched to a gene: 8. The CDR3 has 15 residues. The CDR3 nucleotides are TGTGCCAGCAGCCACCGACTAGCGGGAGTGGTTGAGCAGTTCTTC. Protein: CASSHRLAGVVEQFF.

This clone was seen a handful of times. This CDR3 reads CASSSPVDRALFGYTF. CDR3 coding DNA: TGTGCCAGCAGTTCCCCGGTCGACAGGGCCCTATTTGGCTACACCTTC. The chain recombines TRBV7-9 with TRBJ1-2, with TRBD1 identical over 7 bases. The germline gives CDR1 SEHNR, CDR2 FQNEAQ (reference sequence). V trimming: 6 bases; J trimming: 7 bases; junction bases outside the gene matches: 17. The CDR3 consists of 16 residues.

The V call is TRBV7-8, the J call TRBJ2-3, with D perhaps matching TRBD2 (5 bases). The length of the CDR3 is 14 residues. Per the germline V gene, CDR1 is SGHVS and CDR2 is FQNEAQ. Trimming stripped 2 bases from V and 6 bases from J, with 12 bases between. CDR3 DNA: TGTGCCAGCAGCTTATCCCGGACTTCCGATACGCAGTATTTT. It codes for CASSLSRTSDTQYF.

This clone was seen a handful of times. The chain joins TRBV5-1 to TRBJ2-3, with D unresolved. This CDR3 has 14 residues. Germline values: CDR1 SGHRS, CDR2 YFSETQ. V was shortened by 1 base and J by 0 bases, with 6 bases between the two germline ends. The CDR3 nucleotides are TGCGCCAGCAGCTTGACTACTAGCACAGATACGCAGTATTTT. Translated, it gives CASSLTTSTDTQYF.